Listed here are 18 T cell receptor beta chains from one sample, sequenced in a study of blood T cell repertoires in COVID-19. Using immunoSEQ multiplex PCR, the repertoire was profiled, and TCRdb retains in-frame clones only, with some absent. The sample lists about 120,000 clones, over 60% seen once, with 7.9% in the top ten. Input material: peripheral blood. These receptors all stem from a human donor in a cohort sampled during active COVID-19.

The rearrangement links TRBV7-9 to TRBJ2-7; possible D gene TRBD1, 5 bases. The CDR3 is made up of 14 amino acids. The germline V gene encodes CDR1 SEHNR and CDR2 FQNEAQ (reference sequence). V was cut by 5 bases and J by 1 base, with 12 bases left in between. The CDR3 is CASSATDTSYEQYF. The CDR3 DNA reads as TGTGCCAGCAGCGCCACGGACACGTCCTACGAGCAGTACTTC.

This chain's CDR3 is CASTRQGDGYTF. The CDR3 nucleotides are TGTGCCAGCACTAGACAGGGGGATGGCTACACCTTC. The chain employs TRBV6-5 and TRBJ1-2; 9 nucleotides agree with TRBD1. The CDR3 has 12 residues. The junction had 3 bases not matched to a gene; V was cut back by 7 bases and J by 6 bases. From germline, CDR1 is MNHEY and CDR2 SVGAGI.

The chain joins TRBV28 to TRBJ1-2, with 7 bases lining up with TRBD1. Germline V gene sequence: CDR1 MDHEN, CDR2 SYDVKM. The CDR3 consists of 14 residues. V shed 6 bases, J shed 7 bases, and the junction held 11 bases outside the gene matches. The CDR3 spells CASSEGTAPFGYTF. CDR3 DNA sequence: TGTGCCAGCAGCGAAGGGACAGCTCCTTTTGGCTACACCTTC.

The chain has TRBV11-3 and TRBJ2-1; D might be TRBD2 (5 bases). CDR3 length equals 14 residues. CDR1 is SGHNT and CDR2 is YENEEA in the germline V gene. The V end lost 1 base, the J end lost 7 bases, and 11 bases lay between the germline ends. DNA for the CDR3: TGTGCCAGCAGCTTAGGAGGGAGTAAGAATGAGCAGTTCTTC. It specifies CASSLGGSKNEQFF. Filled out from reference TRBV11-3 and TRBJ2-1, the complete variable domain reads EAGVVQSPRYKIIEKKQPVAFWCNPISGHNTLYWYLQNLGQGPELLIRYENEEAVDDSQLPKDRFSAERLKGVDSTLKIQPAELGDSAVYLCASSLGGSKNEQFFGPGTRLTVL.

This sequence joins TRBV19 and TRBJ1-2; the D gene is possibly TRBD1 (6 bases). Germline-derived CDR1 and CDR2 are LNHDA and SQIVND (reference sequence). CDR3 length equals 13 residues. V dropped 4 bases and J dropped 5 bases, with 11 bases sitting between them. The CDR3, as DNA: TGTGCCAGTAGTACCAGTCAGGGGTATGGCTACACCTTC. Its protein product is CASSTSQGYGYTF.

The rearrangement links TRBV7-6 to TRBJ2-7, with 8 bases that match TRBD2. The CDR3 length is 15 residues. Germline assignment: CDR1 SGHVS and CDR2 FNYEAQ. Trimming at V came to 3 bases and at J to 7 bases, leaving 11 bases not matched to a gene. The CDR3 is CASSLSTSGVGEQYF. CDR3 coding DNA: TGTGCCAGCAGCTTGTCTACTAGCGGCGTTGGGGAGCAGTACTTC.

The J gene is TRBJ2-6, the V gene TRBV7-9; weak D call: TRBD2 (6 bases). Germline loops: CDR1 SEHNR, CDR2 FQNEAQ (reference sequence). The CDR3 is 18 amino acids. V was pared by 1 base and J by 4 bases, with 17 bases between. CDR3 sequence reads: CASSLGRPGTWGANVLTF. The CDR3 bases are TGTGCCAGCAGCTTAGGGCGACCAGGGACTTGGGGGGCCAACGTCCTGACTTTC.

This clone was seen only a few times. This chain links TRBV5-1 with TRBJ2-3; D not resolved. This CDR3 region has 13 residues. Germline lookup yields CDR1 SGHRS and CDR2 YFSETQ. Trimming shortened V by 0 bases and J by 5 bases, and 7 bases separated the two germline ends. This chain's CDR3 is CASSLEELDTQYF. The CDR3 DNA reads as TGCGCCAGCAGCTTGGAGGAGTTAGATACGCAGTATTTT.

This chain uses TRBV5-1 with TRBJ2-1; unclear D gene. The CDR3 is 15 residues long. V lost 2 bases, J lost 8 bases, and 17 bases lay in between. Germline V CDR1 and CDR2: SGHRS, YFSETQ. The CDR3 is CASSLIRPSFDEQFF. CDR3 sequence (DNA): TGCGCCAGCAGCTTAATTCGTCCGAGCTTCGATGAGCAGTTCTTC.

Written as DNA, the CDR3 is TGTGCCAGCAGCCCTGGTCCCGGGACAGGGACAACTCAGCCCCAGCATTTT. Amino acids: CASSPGPGTGTTQPQHF. The chain combines TRBV11-2 with TRBJ1-5; TRBD1 matches at 9 bases. The CDR3 contains 17 residues. Germline assignment: CDR1 SGHAT and CDR2 FQNNGV. Trimming removed 5 bases from V and 6 bases from J; junction bases left unmatched: 14.

This rearrangement joins TRBV25-1 to TRBJ1-2, with TRBD1 matching 9 bases. CDR3 length equals 11 residues. Germline CDR1 and CDR2: MGHDK and SYGVNS. After removal of 11 bases from V and 8 bases from J, the junction contained 6 bases not matched to a gene. The CDR3 region has the DNA TGTGCCGTACAGGGGGCAGGGGGCTACACCTTC. Translated, it gives CAVQGAGGYTF.

The chain is built from TRBV7-9 and TRBJ2-2, with D hard to call. There are 13 residues in the CDR3. V was pared by 5 bases and J by 5 bases, with 9 bases between. Per germline, CDR1 SEHNR and CDR2 FQNEAQ (reference sequence). CDR3 nucleotides: TGTGCCAGCAGCCCTGGGCCTACCGGGGAGCTGTTTTTT. Its protein product is CASSPGPTGELFF. The full variable domain, its missing parts supplied by reference TRBV7-9 and TRBJ2-2, is DTGVSQNPRHKITKRGQNVTFRCDPISEHNRLYWYRQTLGQGPEFLTYFQNEAQLEKSRLLSDRFSAERPKGSFSTLEIQRTEQGDSAMYLCASSPGPTGELFFGEGSRLTVL.

J is TRBJ1-2 and V is TRBV18, with 7 bases aligning to TRBD1. Germline V lookup: CDR1 KGHSH, CDR2 LQKENI. This CDR3 has 14 amino acids. The V and J ends lost 1 base and 8 bases, in that order; junction bases with no gene match: 7. The CDR3 nucleotides read TGTGCCAGCTCACCACGACAGGGATCTGGCGGCTACACCTTC. Translation gives CASSPRQGSGGYTF.

This clone was counted between two and nine times. The chain carries TRBV2 and TRBJ2-7, with a tentative D call TRBD2 (5 bases). The length of the CDR3 is 12 residues. Trimming took 6 bases from V and 4 from J, leaving 10 bases between them. Germline CDR1 and CDR2: SNHLY and FYNNEI. CDR3 in amino acids: CASSPDYYEQYF. The CDR3 coding sequence is TGTGCCAGCAGCCCTGACTATTACGAGCAGTACTTC.

The rearrangement uses TRBV4-2 and TRBJ1-1, with D unresolved. The V end lost 2 bases, the J end lost 1 base, and 11 bases lay between the germline ends. From germline, CDR1 is LGHNA and CDR2 YNFKEQ. The CDR3 consists of 15 residues. The CDR3, as DNA: TGTGCCAGCAGCCAACACGGAGCTTCGAACACTGAAGCTTTCTTT. It specifies CASSQHGASNTEAFF.

The chain uses TRBV19 and TRBJ1-1; the D gene is possibly TRBD1 (6 bases). Looked up from germline, CDR1 is LNHDA and CDR2 is SQIVND (reference sequence). This CDR3 is 12 amino acids long. Trimming shortened V by 6 bases and J by 6 bases, and 11 bases separated the two germline ends. The CDR3 protein is CASSPGVSEAFF. Here the CDR3 DNA reads TGTGCCAGTAGCCCAGGGGTGTCTGAAGCTTTCTTT.

This chain joins TRBV24-1 and TRBJ2-2; D uncertain. CDR1 and CDR2 from the germline V gene are KGHDR and SFDVKD. V lost 4 bases and J lost 1, with 12 bases in between. The CDR3 is 16 residues long. Here the CDR3 reads CATSDPLSGNTGELFF. CDR3 nucleotides: TGTGCCACCAGTGACCCCCTATCCGGGAACACCGGGGAGCTGTTTTTT.

This chain links TRBV15 with TRBJ1-4; tentatively, D is TRBD1 (5 bases). Deletions cut 0 bases from V and 3 bases from J, with 11 bases between. This CDR3 has 16 residues. Germline lookup yields CDR1 LNHNV and CDR2 YYDKDF (reference sequence). The CDR3 reads CATSRDKGFPNEKLFF. CDR3 coding DNA: TGTGCCACCAGCAGAGATAAGGGGTTCCCTAATGAAAAACTGTTTTTT.